This paragraph covers one T cell receptor (beta chain) sequence. The antigen remains unidentified. This CDR3 has 15 residues. V shed 6 bases and J 5 bases; nucleotides not matched to a gene: 12. The V gene's germline CDR1 is SQVTM and CDR2 ANQGSEA. The entry originates in a study of cytomegalovirus exposure and HLA in healthy donors. Primers: 60 Vbeta forward and 13 Jbeta reverse. Assay used: immunoSEQ multiplex PCR; TCRdb lists only in-frame clones, some missing. This sample's table has tens of thousands of clones. The study, taken as a whole, reports: Some highly shared sequence variants likely arose as a pipeline artifact. In a later analysis, TCR beta V- and J-gene trimming showed a link to a missense DCLRE1C variant. A later analysis, which compared TCR beta chains of equal frequency, found the HLA-associated ones more clonally expanded.

The receptor comes from a woman aged 50 to 60 in good health and CMV-seropositive. This chain connects TRBV29-1 to TRBJ2-3, with 9 bases identical to TRBD2. Sequencing input: PBMCs. In nucleotides, the CDR3 is TGCAGCGTCTCTAGCGGGATTAGCGGGGGAGATACGCAGTATTTT. Amino acids: CSVSSGISGGDTQYF.